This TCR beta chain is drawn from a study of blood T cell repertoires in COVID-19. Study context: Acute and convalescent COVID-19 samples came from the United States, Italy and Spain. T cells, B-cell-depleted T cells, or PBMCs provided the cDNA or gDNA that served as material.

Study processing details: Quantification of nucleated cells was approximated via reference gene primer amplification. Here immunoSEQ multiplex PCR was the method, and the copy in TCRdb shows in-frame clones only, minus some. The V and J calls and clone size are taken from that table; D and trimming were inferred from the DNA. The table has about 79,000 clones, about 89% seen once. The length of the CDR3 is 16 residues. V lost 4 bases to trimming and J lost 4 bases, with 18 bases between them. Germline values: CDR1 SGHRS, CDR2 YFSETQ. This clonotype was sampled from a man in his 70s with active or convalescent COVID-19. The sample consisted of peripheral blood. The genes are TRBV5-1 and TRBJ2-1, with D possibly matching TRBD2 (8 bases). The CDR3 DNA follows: TGCGCCAGCAGCCCTATAGCGGGGACAGCTTACAATGAGCAGTTCTTC. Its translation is CASSPIAGTAYNEQFF.